This T cell receptor (beta chain) was profiled in a study of CD8+CD57+ T cells in acquired aplastic anemia (dated by TCRdb to 2016 to 2019). With respect to the entire study: DNA extracted from sorted CD4+ and CD8+ cells had a mean of approximately 3 ug, with a range of 0.2 to 27.4 ug. Healthy donor samples averaged around 10 million reads for CD4+ and 11.0 million for CD8+ cells.

CDR1 SGHVS and CDR2 FQNEAQ are derived from the germline V gene. Taken from cysteine to phenylalanine, the CDR3 has 13 residues. Only CDR3 DNA is held: 39 bases, read in frame from base 1. Worth noting for this clonotype: It has no known antigen specificity. The germline gene is not matched at one end of the junction; a read error may be the cause.

Profiling of TCR beta VDJ combinations and CDR3 sequences used genomic DNA as the template. An Illumina HiSeq 2000 was used for TCR repertoire sequencing. The published analysis was carried out like this. TRBV/TRBJ rearrangement plots, CDR3 size and DJ length profiles, and Simpson's diversity index were used to evaluate the repertoires. The most abundant DNA sequence in the deep sequencing data was taken as the immunodominant clone. CDR3 amino acid sequences were screened for sharing across subjects and compared with published repertoires and the VDJdb database. The public reads were reanalyzed by TCRdb: fastp trimming at Q25, MiXCR alignment, in-frame beta chains only. Each entry merges the rows of one CDR3 protein and shows their most common DNA and genes. The V and J calls and clone size come from TCRdb's table, not from the authors' own analysis. The table for this sample lists more than 100,000 distinct CDR3 sequences; around 50% of them were counted only once. Of the sample, roughly 2.5% is held by the ten largest clones.

In this study, sorted CD4+ and CD8+ T cells from the blood of healthy subjects and of severe aplastic anemia patients had their TCR repertoires deep-sequenced. Ficoll-Paque density gradient centrifugation was used to isolate peripheral blood mononuclear cells. Before DNA extraction, CD4+ and CD8+ T cells were sorted with FACS or magnetic beads. Beyond this particular receptor, the publication reports: Patients and healthy controls showed no significant difference in CD8+ Simpson's diversity (P=0.060). Twenty-nine CD8+ CDR3 sequences were found in both patients and controls but appeared to be highly expressed in patients and within the immunodominant clones of the patients.

The sequence was collected from a human donor in good health, serving as a control. Sequenced input: sorted CD4+, CD8+, or CD8+CD57+ T cells (not recorded which) from PBMCs. This chain joins TRBV7-8 to TRBJ2-2, with TRBD2 matching 7 junction bases. The sequenced DNA: TGTGCCACCGCAGGGAGGGTCACCGGGGAGCTGCTTTTT. This gives the protein CATAGRVTGELLF.